This TCR beta chain was identified in a study of PD-1 blockade in classical Hodgkin lymphoma. This clone counts as medium-sized. Its antigen is unknown. Germline and junction disagree at one end, which may indicate a read error. The identical CDR3 is also encoded by other nucleotide sequences in the sample. This CDR3 is 16 amino acids long. Germline V gives CDR1 SGHRS, CDR2 YFSETQ. The sample's time point: cycle 4 day 1 (C4D1), after 6 weeks of nivolumab. All the patients suffered relapse after autologous stem cell transplantation, and brentuximab vedotin exposure differed. Best outcomes ranged across complete response, partial response and progressive disease. This table comes from immunoSEQ multiplex PCR, and its TCRdb copy is limited to in-frame clones, with some not included. This table has approximately 41,000 clones, 60% to 70% appearing once. General observations from the study: Patients with an early start, nivolumab under 1 year after ASCT, were excluded. It was reported that newly diagnosed patients had less baseline TCR diversity than healthy donors. Diversity similar to that of newly diagnosed patients was seen at baseline in complete responders.

The chain links TRBV5-1 to TRBJ1-1, with TRBD1 identical over 7 bases. The receptor comes from a human donor with classical Hodgkin lymphoma. Sequenced here: peripheral blood mononuclear cells (PBMCs), sampled before the fourth cycle of nivolumab. For the CDR3, the DNA is TGCGCCAGCAGTTTGGGGAGACAGGGACAGAACACTGAAGCTTTCTTT. It is translated as CASSLGRQGQNTEAFF.